This T cell receptor beta chain was sequenced in a study of low-dose radiotherapy and immunotherapy resistance in tumors. The overall study: Members of Cohort 2 were treated with 1 Gy per fraction every two weeks; their total was 13 Gy over 26 weeks. Ipilimumab 1 mg/kg every six weeks, together with nivolumab 240 mg every two weeks, was given intravenously to patients.

In its sample, this clonotype was seen many times. TRAV- and TRBV-specific primers were used for first-strand cDNA, which covered alpha and beta chains. The authors ran approximately 20 PCR cycles to amplify TCRs with a constant-region primer and V-primer adapter. TCRdb reprocessed the reads with MiXCR, giving one entry per CDR3 protein. The sample contains tens of thousands of distinct CDR3 sequences, under 20% of which appear only once. V was clipped by 2 bases and J by 15 bases; unmatched bases: 5. The CDR3 runs 12 residues. Germline-derived CDR1 and CDR2 are KGHSH and LQKENI. Time point denoted: before trial treatment. Eligibility required advanced solid tumors lacking tumor-infiltrating lymphocytes.

The receptor was isolated from a male donor with prostate cancer. This rearrangement joins TRBV18 to TRBJ2-1, with 9 bases lining up with TRBD2. The sequencing used PBMCs, collected before treatment. The CDR3: CASSPIAGERFF. The CDR3 nucleotides read TGTGCCAGCTCACCAATAGCGGGGGAACGGTTCTTC.